These 23 T cell receptor beta chains originate from one sample sequenced in a study of control samples from healthy donors and cancer patients. Clones were read by immunoSEQ multiplex PCR, and TCRdb kept only the in-frame ones, dropping some. There are some 95,000 clones in the sample; 80% to 95% occur only once, and less than 3.5% lies in the top ten. What was sequenced was blood. Every receptor here comes from a human donor in good health. The donor label of this sample is uncertain.

As DNA, the CDR3 is TGCGCCAGCAGCCAACAGGGGGCGCGGGCTACCACAGATACGCAGTATTTT. Translation gives CASSQQGARATTDTQYF. This sequence joins TRBV4-1 and TRBJ2-3; 8 bases line up with TRBD1. Germline CDR1 and CDR2: MGHRA and YSYEKL. V gave up 2 bases and J gave up 2 bases; unmatched junction bases: 9. CDR3 length: 17 residues.

V is TRBV5-1 and J is TRBJ2-1; 8 bases align to TRBD1. Germline lookup yields CDR1 SGHRS and CDR2 YFSETQ. There are 15 residues in the CDR3. J lost 6 bases, V lost 0 bases, and 5 bases had no gene match. This CDR3 is CASSLVPGQGNEQFF. Written as DNA, the CDR3 is TGCGCCAGCAGCTTGGTACCAGGACAGGGCAATGAGCAGTTCTTC.

V and J are TRBV20-1 and TRBJ1-4, with 7 bases that match TRBD1. J was trimmed by 11 bases and V by 6 bases; bases with no gene match: 3. Germline V lookup: CDR1 DFQATT, CDR2 SNEGSKA (reference sequence). The CDR3 is 10 residues long. CDR3 nucleotides: TGCAGTGCAACAGGGGACAAACTGTTTTTT. Its protein product is CSATGDKLFF.

V is TRBV6-5 and J is TRBJ1-6, with D unclear. The CDR3 length is 13 residues. With 6 bases removed from V and 8 bases from J, the gap between germline ends came to 11 bases. Germline loops: CDR1 MNHEY, CDR2 SVGAGI. CDR3 DNA sequence: TGTGCCAGCAGGCAATTAAATTATTCACCCCTCCACTTT. Residues: CASRQLNYSPLHF.

The rearrangement joins TRBV3-1 (or the pseudogene TRBV3-2) to TRBJ2-5, with D possibly being TRBD1 (5 bases). Germline V gene data show CDR1 as LGHDT and CDR2 as YNNKEL (reference sequence). With 0 bases removed from V and 2 bases from J, the gap between germline ends came to 10 bases. CDR3 length equals 15 residues. CDR3 sequence reads: CASSQDLGEQETQYF. The CDR3 bases are TGTGCCAGCAGCCAAGATCTAGGGGAACAAGAGACCCAGTACTTC.

V is TRBV6-4 and J is TRBJ2-1; 14 bases are shared with TRBD2. Germline V gene lookup returns CDR1 MRHNA and CDR2 SNTAGT. The CDR3 is made up of 15 amino acids. Trimming cost V 6 bases and J 7 bases; bases outside gene matches: 5. CDR3 region: CASSDGTSGGNEQFF. Here the CDR3 DNA reads TGTGCCAGCAGCGATGGGACTAGCGGGGGTAATGAGCAGTTCTTC.

The chain recombines TRBV9 with TRBJ2-5, with TRBD1 as a possible D gene (5 bases). The CDR3 loop spans 14 amino acids. Germline V lookup: CDR1 SGDLS, CDR2 YYNGEE. The V end lost 4 bases, the J end lost 2 bases, and 12 bases lay between the germline ends. DNA for the CDR3: TGTGCCAGCAGCCCCCAGGGCCGGCAAGAGACCCAGTACTTC. Amino acid sequence: CASSPQGRQETQYF.

The V gene is TRBV28, the J gene TRBJ1-5; D not certain. The length of the CDR3 is 14 residues. V was clipped by 3 bases and J by 4 bases, with 10 bases between them. CDR1 is MDHEN, CDR2 SYDVKM, per germline. The CDR3 region has the DNA TGTGCCAGCAGTTTCCCTAACCTAAATCAGCCCCAGCATTTT. This encodes CASSFPNLNQPQHF.

V usage is TRBV18 and J usage is TRBJ1-5; a possible D gene is TRBD1 (5 bases). This CDR3 is built from 18 residues. CDR1 and CDR2 from the germline V gene are KGHSH and LQKENI. V lost 4 bases and J 0 bases, leaving 19 bases between the germline ends. DNA of the CDR3: TGTGCCAGCTCACTAGGGTCGGCAGGGACCTTTAGCAATCAGCCCCAGCATTTT. Encoded protein: CASSLGSAGTFSNQPQHF.

The chain employs TRBV19 and TRBJ1-4; 9 positions agree with TRBD1. The CDR3 spans 16 residues. The germline gives CDR1 LNHDA, CDR2 SQIVND (reference sequence). J gave up 1 base and V 5 bases, and 5 bases lay outside the gene matches. CDR3 in DNA: TGTGCCAGTAGTCCCCTGGGACAGGGAACTAATGAAAAACTGTTTTTT. Its translation is CASSPLGQGTNEKLFF.

This chain's CDR3 is CASSPQDRGISNTEAFF. The CDR3 nucleotides read TGCGCCAGCAGCCCTCAGGACAGGGGGATTTCGAACACTGAAGCTTTCTTT. This chain joins TRBV4-1 and TRBJ1-1; 10 nucleotides line up with TRBD1. CDR3 size: 17 residues. Looked up from germline, CDR1 is MGHRA and CDR2 is YSYEKL. J gave up 1 base and V 4 bases, and 9 bases lay outside the gene matches.

The J gene is TRBJ1-1, the V gene TRBV5-6; perhaps TRBD1 as D (6 bases). Germline V gene sequence: CDR1 SGHDT, CDR2 YYEEEE. CDR3 size: 12 residues. The V gene lost 5 bases and the J gene lost 10 bases, with 15 bases spanning the gap. The CDR3 sequence: CASRIGEGGAFF. Here the CDR3 DNA reads TGTGCCAGCAGAATCGGGGAGGGGGGAGCTTTCTTT. The full variable domain, completed using reference TRBV5-6 and TRBJ1-1, is DAGVTQSPTHLIKTRGQQVTLRCSPKSGHDTVSWYQQALGQGPQFIFQYYEEEERQRGNFPDRFSGHQFPNYSSELNVNALLLGDSALYLCASRIGEGGAFFGQGTRLTVV.

V and J are TRBV6-6 and TRBJ1-2, with D perhaps TRBD1 (6 bases). CDR1 and CDR2 from the germline V gene are MNHNY and SVGAGI (reference sequence). The V gene lost 5 bases and the J gene lost 7 bases, with 14 bases spanning the gap. CDR3 length: 13 residues. The CDR3 coding sequence is TGTGCCAGCAGTAACGAGGGGGTCCCTGGCTACACCTTC. Translation gives CASSNEGVPGYTF.

The rearrangement uses TRBV5-4 and TRBJ2-3, with D uncertain. Germline V gene lookup returns CDR1 SGHNT and CDR2 YYREEE (reference sequence). The V end was cut by 2 bases, the J end by 3 bases, with 7 bases between. The CDR3 totals 13 residues. For the CDR3, the DNA is TGTGCCAGCAGCTTAGGTACGACAGATACGCAGTATTTT. Translating gives CASSLGTTDTQYF.

The rearrangement uses TRBV18 and TRBJ1-1; D remains ambiguous. The CDR3 is 13 amino acids. Germline CDR1 KGHSH, CDR2 LQKENI. Trimming took 6 bases from V and 0 from J, leaving 8 bases between them. In DNA form, the CDR3 reads TGTGCCAGCTCCCCAGTTATGAACACTGAAGCTTTCTTT. It specifies CASSPVMNTEAFF.

The chain employs TRBV5-6 and TRBJ2-7; no clear D gene. The germline V gene has CDR1 SGHDT and CDR2 YYEEEE. Trimming removed 0 bases from V and 3 bases from J, with 13 bases in between. The CDR3 has 15 residues. CDR3 nucleotide sequence: TGTGCCAGCAGCTTGGTGGAGACCTCGGGCTACGAGCAGTACTTC. It specifies CASSLVETSGYEQYF.

Notes on this clone: Other DNA sequences within the sample encode an identical CDR3. The CDR3 nucleotides read TGTGCCATCAGTGAGTCAGGGGTTGGAGGCAATCAGCCCCAGCATTTT. It codes for CAISESGVGGNQPQHF. The chain is built from TRBV10-3 and TRBJ1-5; D possibly corresponds to TRBD1 (5 bases). V lost 0 bases and J lost 2, with 11 bases in between. CDR3 length equals 16 residues. Germline CDR1 is ENHRY and CDR2 is SYGVKD.

The rearrangement links TRBV12-3 or TRBV12-4 to TRBJ1-6; D unclear. Trimming took off 5 bases at V and 14 bases at J, with 13 bases between the two ends. The CDR3 runs to 12 residues. The CDR3 DNA follows: TGTGCCAGCAGTCCCTTGAGTCGGACCCTCCACTTT. The encoded protein is CASSPLSRTLHF.

The chain combines TRBV4-1 with TRBJ1-4, with D hard to call. This CDR3 spans 16 amino acids. Trimming shortened V by 0 bases and J by 7 bases, and 15 bases separated the two germline ends. CDR1 and CDR2 from the germline V gene are MGHRA and YSYEKL. CDR3 nucleotide sequence: TGCGCCAGCAGCCAAGATGTGGGCGTGGAATCTGAAAAACTGTTTTTT. Its translation: CASSQDVGVESEKLFF.

A single count supports this clone. This chain connects TRBV21-1 to TRBJ1-5; TRBD1, as called in the table, went unchecked against the DNA. TRBV21-1 is reported as a pseudogene. The CDR3 has 12 amino acids. CDR3 loop: CASTGGNQPQHF. The DNA of the CDR3 is TGTGCCAGCACAGGCGGCAATCAGCCCCAGCATTTT.

The count of this clone is one. The chain combines TRBV19 with TRBJ1-2; D is uncertain. Germline values: CDR1 LNHDA, CDR2 SQIVND (reference sequence). V was clipped by 3 bases and J by 4 bases, with 9 bases between them. There are 13 residues in the CDR3. The CDR3 here is CASSMKGTYGYTF. CDR3 sequence (DNA): TGTGCCAGTAGTATGAAGGGAACCTATGGCTACACCTTC.

V and J are TRBV21-1 and TRBJ1-5; the table's D call, TRBD1, has no DNA check behind it. TRBV21-1 is recorded as a pseudogene. The CDR3 length is 16 residues. DNA of the CDR3: TGTGCCAGCAGCAAAGTGGCCCACCGAAACAATCAGCCCCAGCATTTT. Amino acids: CASSKVAHRNNQPQHF.

The chain uses TRBV6-1 and TRBJ1-6; D unresolved. Trimming took 0 bases from V and 0 from J, leaving 15 bases between them. Germline loops: CDR1 MNHNS, CDR2 SASEGT. CDR3 length equals 19 residues. In DNA form, the CDR3 reads TGTGCCAGCAGTGAAGCTATACCCTCCGGGAGCTCCTATAATTCACCCCTCCACTTT. It is translated as CASSEAIPSGSSYNSPLHF.